The present T cell receptor (beta chain) was sequenced within a study of blood T cells in healthy people across ages. This clonotype was recorded a few times. Next came a second PCR, run for roughly 6 to 11 cycles, which used a sample-barcoded 5' primer along with a J-beta primer mix. TCRdb reprocessed the 5' RACE reads via MiXCR and lists one record per CDR3 protein. The table lists approximately 290,000 distinct CDR3 sequences, roughly a quarter of them singletons. This clonotype originated in a woman between 70 and 85 years old in good health. The sequencing input was blood.

In nucleotides, the CDR3 is TGCGCCAGCAGAGAGACGGGGAGAGAAGAGACCCAGTACTTC. This encodes CASRETGREETQYF. The chain combines TRBV5-1 with TRBJ2-5; tentatively, D is TRBD2 (5 bases). From germline, CDR1 is SGHRS and CDR2 YFSETQ. V was pared by 5 bases and J by 3 bases, with 14 bases between. CDR3 length: 14 residues. The full variable domain, completed using reference TRBV5-1 and TRBJ2-5, is KAGVTQTPRYLIKTRGQQVTLSCSPISGHRSVSWYQQTPGQGLQFLFEYFSETQRNKGNFPGRFSGRQFSNSRSEMNVSTLELGDSALYLCASRETGREETQYFGPGTRLLVL.